A selection of T cell receptor beta chains follows, all from one sample in a study of blood T cell repertoires in COVID-19. Here immunoSEQ multiplex PCR was the method, and the copy in TCRdb shows in-frame clones only, minus some. The sample shows about 36,000 clones, roughly 73% of them seen only once. Sequencing was carried out using peripheral blood. The source of these receptors is a man aged 55 to 70 with acute or convalescent COVID-19. Each CDR3 is given with its conserved first and last residue. D genes are given only for firm matches. Expanded clones get a size class; other rows say once, few or many, or leave the size out.

V,D,J,size,CDR3,DNA
TRBV6-6,TRBD1,TRBJ2-3,-,CASREGQGVGTDTQYF,TGTGCCAGCAGAGAGGGACAGGGGGTTGGCACAGATACGCAGTATTTT
TRBV5-5,TRBD1,TRBJ1-4,-,CASSSPGGRDEKLFF,TGTGCCAGCAGCTCCCCAGGGGGACGGGATGAAAAACTGTTTTTT
TRBV5-5,TRBD1,TRBJ1-4,-,CASSLGDRVTEEKLFF,TGTGCCAGCAGCTTGGGGGACAGGGTTACGGAAGAAAAACTGTTTTTT
TRBV5-1,-,TRBJ2-7,-,CASSLEGAGWDYEQYF,TGCGCCAGCAGCTTGGAAGGGGCGGGGTGGGATTACGAGCAGTACTTC
TRBV18,-,TRBJ2-7,-,CASSPSDITYEQYF,TGTGCCAGCTCACCATCCGACATAACCTACGAGCAGTACTTC
TRBV11-3,TRBD2,TRBJ2-5,-,CASSPGLAGAETQYF,TGTGCCAGCAGCCCGGGACTAGCGGGAGCAGAGACCCAGTACTTC
TRBV24-1,-,TRBJ2-5,few,CATSDLSSGVVGQETQYF,TGTGCCACCAGTGATTTGAGCTCAGGGGTCGTAGGGCAAGAGACCCAGTACTTC
TRBV28,TRBD1,TRBJ2-5,once,CASSWGTVQETQYF,TGTGCCAGCAGTTGGGGGACAGTACAAGAGACCCAGTACTTC
TRBV6-4,TRBD1,TRBJ1-6,-,CASIWTGGNSPLHF,TGTGCCAGCATCTGGACAGGGGGAAATTCACCCCTCCACTTT
TRBV7-9,-,TRBJ2-1,-,CANLSSGSSYNEQFF,TGTGCCAACCTCTCAAGCGGAAGCTCCTACAATGAGCAGTTCTTC
TRBV9,TRBD1,TRBJ1-5,once,CASSVGGTGNQPQHF,TGTGCCAGCAGCGTAGGGGGGACAGGGAATCAGCCCCAGCATTTT
TRBV19,-,TRBJ1-1,few,CASSMPGGTEAFF,TGTGCCAGTAGTATGCCAGGAGGCACTGAAGCTTTCTTT
TRBV10-1,TRBD2,TRBJ2-3,few,CASSEGTSGSSDTQYF,TGCGCCAGCAGTGAGGGGACTAGCGGAAGTTCAGATACGCAGTATTTT
TRBV27,-,TRBJ1-1,-,CASSYRVSTEAFF,TGTGCCAGCAGTTACAGGGTTAGCACTGAAGCTTTCTTT
TRBV30,-,TRBJ2-7,-,CAWGDGNEQYF,TGTGCCTGGGGTGACGGGAACGAGCAGTACTTC
TRBV11-2,-,TRBJ1-1,-,CASTPPQWLNTEAFF,TGTGCCAGCACCCCCCCACAGTGGTTGAACACTGAAGCTTTCTTT
TRBV11-2,-,TRBJ1-3,-,CASSLEGQPTYSGNTIYF,TGTGCCAGCAGCTTGGAAGGACAGCCTACCTACTCTGGAAACACCATATATTTT
TRBV28,TRBD1,TRBJ2-3,-,CASSGGQGVDTQYF,TGTGCCAGCAGTGGGGGACAGGGGGTAGATACGCAGTATTTT
TRBV18,TRBD1,TRBJ1-4,-,CASSRGQGAANEKLFF,TGTGCCAGCTCCCGAGGACAGGGGGCGGCTAATGAAAAACTGTTTTTT
TRBV7-6,-,TRBJ2-7,-,CASSLQGIEQYF,TGTGCCAGCAGCTTACAGGGGATCGAGCAGTACTTC
TRBV4-2,TRBD1,TRBJ1-5,-,CASSRTQGARSNQPQHF,TGTGCCAGCAGCCGCACACAGGGGGCGCGTAGCAATCAGCCCCAGCATTTT
TRBV30,-,TRBJ1-5,-,CAWSGHDLNQPQHF,TGTGCCTGGAGTGGACACGATCTCAATCAGCCCCAGCATTTT
TRBV11-2,TRBD2,TRBJ2-7,-,CASSRQGLASYEQYF,TGTGCCAGCAGCCGACAGGGACTAGCGAGCTACGAGCAGTACTTC
TRBV5-6,-,TRBJ1-3,-,CASSLVGGTGNTIYF,TGTGCCAGCAGCTTGGTCGGGGGAACTGGAAACACCATATATTTT
TRBV5-1,-,TRBJ2-7,-,CASSLGPGAYEQYF,TGCGCCAGCAGCTTGGGGCCAGGGGCCTACGAGCAGTACTTC
TRBV29-1,-,TRBJ2-1,once,CSVQRRGSYNEQFF,TGCAGCGTCCAGCGACGGGGCTCCTACAATGAGCAGTTCTTC
TRBV9,-,TRBJ1-6,-,CASNRDNNSPLHF,TGTGCCAGCAACCGGGACAATAATTCACCCCTCCACTTT
TRBV7-8,-,TRBJ2-4,-,CASSLPGLAKNIQYF,TGTGCCAGCAGCCTACCGGGACTAGCCAAAAACATTCAGTACTTC
TRBV7-6,TRBD1,TRBJ2-3,-,CASRVGTGLTDTQYF,TGTGCCAGCAGAGTCGGGACAGGGTTGACAGATACGCAGTATTTT
TRBV2,TRBD1,TRBJ2-7,-,CASSAGTGIYEQYF,TGTGCCAGCAGTGCCGGGACAGGGATTTACGAGCAGTACTTC
TRBV5-4,TRBD2,TRBJ2-2,-,CASSLGTRVTGELFF,TGTGCCAGCAGCTTAGGGACTAGGGTCACCGGGGAGCTGTTTTTT
TRBV21-1,-,TRBJ2-5,-,CASSKTSGYQETQYF,TGTGCCAGCAGCAAGACTAGCGGGTACCAAGAGACCCAGTACTTC
TRBV27,TRBD1,TRBJ2-7,many,CASSQPSRGHYEQYF,TGTGCCAGCAGTCAGCCCTCCAGGGGGCACTACGAGCAGTACTTC
TRBV3-1/TRBV3-2,TRBD2,TRBJ2-7,-,CASSHIAGGPPPYEQYF,TGTGCCAGCAGCCACATAGCGGGAGGGCCTCCTCCATACGAGCAGTACTTC
TRBV10-2,TRBD1,TRBJ2-5,-,CASSGTGQQETQYF,TGCGCCAGCAGCGGGACAGGGCAACAAGAGACCCAGTACTTC
TRBV2,TRBD1,TRBJ2-3,-,CASSADRGTDTQYF,TGTGCCAGCAGTGCGGACAGGGGTACAGATACGCAGTATTTT
TRBV29-1,TRBD2,TRBJ2-1,-,CSVVLAGSYNEQFF,TGCAGCGTTGTACTAGCGGGCTCCTACAATGAGCAGTTCTTC
TRBV24-1,TRBD2,TRBJ2-1,few,CATSRRTSGKSNEQFF,TGTGCCACCAGTAGACGGACTAGCGGGAAGAGCAATGAGCAGTTCTTC
TRBV5-1,-,TRBJ1-1,-,CASSRGNTEAFF,TGCGCCAGCAGTCGGGGGAACACTGAAGCTTTCTTT
TRBV24-1,TRBD1,TRBJ2-1,-,CATSDSGTGRNEQFF,TGTGCCACCAGTGATTCCGGGACAGGGCGCAATGAGCAGTTCTTC
TRBV6-6,-,TRBJ2-7,-,CAQGGASYEQYF,TGTGCTCAAGGGGGGGCCTCCTACGAGCAGTACTTC
TRBV29-1,TRBD1,TRBJ1-1,-,CSVEDLGGQGIEAFF,TGCAGCGTTGAAGATTTGGGGGGACAGGGCATTGAAGCTTTCTTT
TRBV4-1,TRBD1,TRBJ2-7,-,CASSHDPRDRGLPYEQYF,TGCGCCAGCAGCCACGACCCCCGGGACAGGGGACTACCCTACGAGCAGTACTTC
TRBV6-5,-,TRBJ1-3,-,CASSRDILSGNTIYF,TGTGCCAGCAGTCGGGACATCCTTTCTGGAAACACCATATATTTT
TRBV15,-,TRBJ2-5,-,CATSRGAEGQTQYF,TGTGCCACCAGCCGAGGGGCGGAGGGACAGACCCAGTACTTC
TRBV24-1,TRBD2,TRBJ2-5,-,CATSDPGLGKETQYF,TGTGCCACCAGTGATCCGGGACTAGGCAAAGAGACCCAGTACTTC
TRBV7-9,-,TRBJ2-7,few,CASSQGGAYEQYF,TGTGCCAGCAGCCAAGGGGGGGCCTACGAGCAGTACTTC
TRBV6-5,TRBD2,TRBJ2-2,-,CASSYSSSGNTGELFF,TGTGCCAGCAGTTACTCGTCTAGCGGGAACACCGGGGAGCTGTTTTTT
TRBV19,TRBD2,TRBJ2-5,-,CASSRTSGRGEETQYF,TGTGCCAGTAGCCGAACTAGCGGGAGAGGGGAAGAGACCCAGTACTTC
TRBV13,TRBD2,TRBJ2-1,-,CASSVASGPFRSYNEQFF,TGTGCCAGCAGCGTAGCTAGCGGGCCCTTCCGCTCCTACAATGAGCAGTTCTTC
TRBV5-1,-,TRBJ2-2,-,CASRGGTNTGELFF,TGCGCCAGCAGAGGAGGTACGAACACCGGGGAGCTGTTTTTT
TRBV11-2,-,TRBJ2-7,-,CASSPGEWYEQYF,TGTGCCAGCAGCCCGGGGGAGTGGTACGAGCAGTACTTC
TRBV5-6,-,TRBJ2-1,-,CASSLAGVYNEQFF,TGTGCCAGCAGCTTGGCGGGAGTGTACAATGAGCAGTTCTTC
TRBV12-3/TRBV12-4,TRBD1,TRBJ2-7,-,CASSRTGLYEQYF,TGTGCCAGCAGTCGGACAGGACTTTACGAGCAGTACTTC
TRBV5-6,-,TRBJ2-7,-,CASSFGTFPYEQYF,TGTGCCAGCAGCTTTGGGACATTTCCCTACGAGCAGTACTTC
TRBV6-1,-,TRBJ2-2,-,CASSEPTRVTGELFF,TGTGCCAGCAGTGAACCTACGAGGGTCACCGGGGAGCTGTTTTTT
TRBV11-2,TRBD2,TRBJ2-2,once,CASSLGLANTGELFF,TGTGCCAGCAGCTTGGGACTAGCGAACACCGGGGAGCTGTTTTTT
TRBV9,-,TRBJ2-7,-,CASSVGPSYEQYF,TGTGCCAGCAGCGTAGGGCCGTCCTACGAGCAGTACTTC